Below are 20 T cell receptor beta chains sequenced from a single sample in a study of OX40 agonist ivuxolimab in advanced cancers. TCRdb's copy holds only in-frame clones and misses some; the assay was immunoSEQ multiplex PCR. This sample has under 70,000 clones, with 70% to 90% found just once. The material was CD4+ or CD8+ T cells sorted from blood, obtained in a trial of the OX40 agonist ivuxolimab. These receptors originate from an adult with an advanced solid tumor such as melanoma, head and neck, liver or kidney cancer.

The V call is TRBV28, the J call TRBJ2-6; maybe TRBD1 (6 bases). V was cut by 4 bases and J by 2 bases, with 12 bases left in between. The CDR3 runs to 16 residues. Looked up from germline, CDR1 is MDHEN and CDR2 is SYDVKM. CDR3 sequence: CASSSPGVAGANVLTF. The CDR3 DNA reads TGTGCCAGCAGTTCCCCAGGGGTGGCTGGGGCCAACGTCCTGACTTTC.

The rearrangement uses TRBV6-5 and TRBJ2-5; D not resolved. The V gene's germline CDR1 is MNHEY and CDR2 SVGAGI. Between the trimmed V and J ends, which lost 5 bases and 4 bases, there was a span of 11 bases. The CDR3 contains 13 residues. Here the CDR3 reads CASSVRRGETQYF. In DNA form, the CDR3 reads TGTGCCAGCAGTGTTAGGCGTGGAGAGACCCAGTACTTC.

This clone was found a few times. The chain couples TRBV6-7 to TRBJ1-1; D uncertain. TRBV6-7 is classed as an ORF, of uncertain function. The CDR3 totals 9 residues. Trimming took 10 bases from V and 3 from J, leaving 3 bases between them. The CDR3 coding sequence is TGTGCCACTGACACTGAAGCTTTCTTT. This codes for CATDTEAFF.

The table lists this clone with a few counts. The rearrangement links TRBV29-1 to TRBJ2-7, with TRBD1 identical over 7 bases. After removal of 7 bases from V and 0 bases from J, the junction contained 9 bases not matched to a gene. In germline, CDR1 is SQVTM, CDR2 ANQGSEA. The CDR3 spans 14 residues. CDR3 bases: TGCAGCGCCTCGGGACAGTCCGACTCCTACGAGCAGTACTTC. Translated: CSASGQSDSYEQYF.

This clone appeared a few times. V usage is TRBV5-6 and J usage is TRBJ1-2; 8 nucleotides align to TRBD1. V lost 3 bases to trimming and J lost 3 bases; unmatched junction nucleotides: 4. CDR1 and CDR2 (germline): SGHDT, YYEEEE. The CDR3 runs to 14 residues. The CDR3 DNA is TGTGCCAGCAGCTGGGACAGGTTCCACTATGGCTACACCTTC. Its protein product is CASSWDRFHYGYTF.

This chain links TRBV5-1 with TRBJ2-5; 11 bases line up with TRBD1. The CDR3 runs to 15 residues. The germline V gene has CDR1 SGHRS and CDR2 YFSETQ. V was clipped by 2 bases and J by 2 bases; unmatched bases: 2. CDR3 bases: TGCGCCAGCAGCTTTGGACAGGGGGCTCAAGAGACCCAGTACTTC. Translated: CASSFGQGAQETQYF.

The gene calls are TRBV5-6 and TRBJ1-5; 10 bases line up with TRBD1. V was clipped by 4 bases and J by 6 bases; unmatched bases: 7. CDR1 SGHDT and CDR2 YYEEEE come from the germline V gene. The CDR3 contains 15 residues. In nucleotides, the CDR3 is TGTGCCAGCAGCAACTTAGGACAGGGGGGTCAGCCCCAGCATTTT. This gives the protein CASSNLGQGGQPQHF.

This chain links TRBV27 with TRBJ2-7; D may be TRBD2 (5 bases). Trimming cost V 5 bases and J 5 bases, with 16 bases left between them. Germline V gene lookup returns CDR1 MNHEY and CDR2 SMNVEV (reference sequence). CDR3 length: 14 amino acids. CDR3 nucleotide sequence: TGTGCCAGCAGTCCATCCCGGCGGGTGGACGAGCAGTACTTC. It codes for CASSPSRRVDEQYF.

This clone occurred once. The CDR3 reads CATSSPGTEAYEQYF. DNA for the CDR3: TGTGCCACCAGCAGCCCCGGGACGGAGGCCTACGAGCAGTACTTC. This chain joins TRBV15 and TRBJ2-5; TRBD1 or TRBD2 may be the D gene (5 bases each). The J call may be wrong; the DNA end is better matched by TRBJ2-7. The V gene's germline CDR1 is LNHNV and CDR2 YYDKDF (reference sequence). The CDR3 length is 15 residues.

The chain uses TRBV6-5 and TRBJ2-3; 10 bases line up with TRBD2. The CDR3 has 14 amino acids. Germline values: CDR1 MNHEY, CDR2 SVGAGI. With 7 bases clipped from V and 6 bases from J, the junction kept 7 bases outside the gene matches. The CDR3 region has the DNA TGTGCCAGCAAACCGGGACTAGCGACTGATACGCAGTATTTT. This sequence encodes CASKPGLATDTQYF.

This clone was seen a few times. The gene calls are TRBV7-9 and TRBJ1-3; tentative D call: TRBD1 (5 bases). V gave up 0 bases and J gave up 2 bases, with 5 bases separating them. Germline V gene data show CDR1 as SEHNR and CDR2 as FQNEAQ (reference sequence). The CDR3 is made up of 14 amino acids. The CDR3 reads CASSLAGAGNTIYF. DNA of the CDR3: TGTGCCAGCAGCTTAGCAGGGGCTGGAAACACCATATATTTT.

V gene TRBV6-5 combines with J gene TRBJ2-7; D tentatively fits TRBD1 or TRBD2 (5 bases each). CDR1 is MNHEY, CDR2 SVGAGI, per germline. V dropped 10 bases and J dropped 1 base, with 20 bases sitting between them. This CDR3 region has 15 residues. The CDR3 DNA is TGTGCCACCAAGAGGGATCGGGACCCTTCCTACGAGCAGTACTTC. Amino acids: CATKRDRDPSYEQYF.

The chain recombines TRBV15 with TRBJ2-7; D is ambiguous. The CDR3 has 12 amino acids. V was trimmed by 2 bases and J by 7 bases, leaving 9 bases between them. Germline CDR1 reads LNHNV; CDR2 reads YYDKDF (reference sequence). Here the CDR3 reads CATSRPLGEQYF. CDR3 DNA sequence: TGTGCCACCAGCAGACCCCTGGGAGAGCAGTACTTC.

This clone was seen a single time. The chain is built from TRBV28 and TRBJ1-1; 8 positions agree with TRBD1. There are 15 residues in the CDR3. Germline loops: CDR1 MDHEN, CDR2 SYDVKM. Trimming at V came to 2 bases and at J to 7 bases, leaving 9 bases not matched to a gene. DNA for the CDR3: TGTGCCAGCAGTTTAGCGCGGTCAGGGGGCGATGAAGCTTTCTTT. Protein: CASSLARSGGDEAFF.

The chain carries TRBV11-2 and TRBJ1-2; D perhaps matches TRBD1 (6 bases). CDR3 size: 13 residues. The V end lost 5 bases, the J end lost 8 bases, and 15 bases lay between the germline ends. Germline loops: CDR1 SGHAT, CDR2 FQNNGV. The DNA for the CDR3 is TGTGCCAGCAGCGAGGAGGGAGGGGGAGGCTACACCTTC. Translated: CASSEEGGGGYTF.

This rearrangement joins TRBV6-5 to TRBJ2-5; D might be TRBD2 (5 bases). V lost 5 bases and J lost 4, with 14 bases in between. Per the germline V gene, CDR1 is MNHEY and CDR2 is SVGAGI. This CDR3 spans 14 amino acids. CDR3 loop: CASSTPQGRETQYF. In nucleotides, the CDR3 is TGTGCCAGCAGTACCCCCCAAGGGAGAGAGACCCAGTACTTC.

V and J are TRBV10-1 and TRBJ2-5, with D hard to call. Germline values: CDR1 WNHNN, CDR2 SYGVQD (reference sequence). CDR3 length: 14 amino acids. Trimming took 2 bases from V and 3 from J, leaving 10 bases between them. The CDR3 reads CASSEPGRKETQYF. The CDR3 bases are TGCGCCAGCAGTGAGCCCGGACGGAAAGAGACCCAGTACTTC.

The rearrangement links TRBV18 to TRBJ2-5, with a weak D call TRBD2 (7 bases). V dropped 9 bases and J dropped 5 bases, with 16 bases sitting between them. Germline CDR1 and CDR2: KGHSH and LQKENI. There are 13 residues in the CDR3. This chain's CDR3 is CASTGGQWETQYF. CDR3 sequence (DNA): TGTGCCAGTACGGGGGGCCAGTGGGAGACCCAGTACTTC.

CDR3 protein: CASSLGLAGGEQYF. CDR3 sequence (DNA): TGTGCCAGCAGCTTAGGACTAGCGGGAGGCGAGCAGTACTTC. The gene calls are TRBV11-2 and TRBJ2-7, with 13 positions matching TRBD2. The length of the CDR3 is 14 residues. CDR1 is SGHAT, CDR2 FQNNGV, per germline. After removal of 1 base from V and 6 bases from J, the junction contained 0 bases not matched to a gene. Variable domain in full (rest from reference TRBV11-2 and TRBJ2-7): EAGVAQSPRYKIIEKRQSVAFWCNPISGHATLYWYQQILGQGPKLLIQFQNNGVVDDSQLPKDRFSAERLKGVDSTLKIQPAKLEDSAVYLCASSLGLAGGEQYFGPGTRLTVT.

This clone has only one observation. Other DNA sequences in the same sample also yield this CDR3. This chain connects TRBV7-2 to TRBJ1-2, with a possible D match to TRBD1 (5 bases). Trimming stripped 5 bases from V and 2 bases from J, with 9 bases between. This CDR3 region has 13 residues. From germline, CDR1 is SGHTA and CDR2 FQGNSA. This CDR3 reads CASSPDKNYGYTF. DNA of the CDR3: TGTGCCAGCAGCCCGGACAAGAACTATGGCTACACCTTC. The full variable domain, completed using reference TRBV7-2 and TRBJ1-2, is GAGVSQSPSNKVTEKGKDVELRCDPISGHTALYWYRQSLGQGLEFLIYFQGNSAPDKSGLPSDRFSAERTGGSVSTLTIQRTQQEDSAVYLCASSPDKNYGYTFGSGTRLTVV.